The text below deals with one T cell receptor (beta chain). What it binds is not known. V shed 1 base and J 10 bases; nucleotides not matched to a gene: 8. Germline assignment: CDR1 SGHRS and CDR2 YFSETQ. This CDR3 spans 15 amino acids. One entry per CDR3 protein, called by TCRdb with MiXCR from the 5' RACE reads. The sample lists about 360,000 distinct CDR3 sequences, around an eighth occurring once. This specimen comes from a study of T-cell memory formation after mild COVID-19. General observations from the study: The main location of contracting CD4+ clones was CM and EM, and that of contracting CD8+ clones was EMRA. Later expanders leaned toward CD4+, whereas clones contracting from day 15 to 85 were balanced CD4/CD8. Nothing confirmed that second-wave clones peaking on day 37 were specific for SARS-CoV-2.

The sequenced sample was PBMCs or a T cell subset sorted from them (not recorded which). The gene calls are TRBV5-1 and TRBJ1-6; 7 bases are a match to TRBD1. The clonotype comes from a man aged 18 to 29 who had mild COVID-19 (a few samples of this study predate the infection). Cell type and time point are not known. CDR3 bases: TGCGCCAGCAGCTTGTCCGACAGGGAGGGATCACCCCTCCACTTT. Amino acid sequence: CASSLSDREGSPLHF.